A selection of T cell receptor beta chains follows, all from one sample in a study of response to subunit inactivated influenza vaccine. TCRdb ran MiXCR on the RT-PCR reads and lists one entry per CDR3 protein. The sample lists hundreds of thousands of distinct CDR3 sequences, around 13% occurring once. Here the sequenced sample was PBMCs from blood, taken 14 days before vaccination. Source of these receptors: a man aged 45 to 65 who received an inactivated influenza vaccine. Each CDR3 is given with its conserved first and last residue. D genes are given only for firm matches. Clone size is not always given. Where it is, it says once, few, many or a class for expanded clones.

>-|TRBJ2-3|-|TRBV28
CASTGLTDTQYF
TGTGCCAGCACCGGCCTCACAGATACGCAGTATTTT
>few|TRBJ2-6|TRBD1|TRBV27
CTSSLTGTDCIWRSGANVLTF
TGCACCAGCAGTTTAACCGGGACAGACTGTATTTGGCGAAGCGGGGCCAACGTCCTGACTTTC
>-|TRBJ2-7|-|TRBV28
CASSLPPADYEQYF
TGTGCCAGCAGTTTACCCCCAGCGGACTACGAGCAGTACTTC
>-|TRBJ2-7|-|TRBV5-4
CASSSRDSIYEQYF
TGTGCCAGCAGCAGCCGGGACTCGATTTACGAGCAGTACTTC
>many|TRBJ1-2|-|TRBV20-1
CSARSPTAIYGYTF
TGCAGTGCTAGATCCCCGACAGCCATCTATGGCTACACCTTC
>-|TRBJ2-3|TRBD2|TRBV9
CASSPTSGRALFTQYF
TGTGCCAGCAGCCCTACTAGCGGGAGGGCCCTATTTACGCAGTATTTT
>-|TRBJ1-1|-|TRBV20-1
CSASMNTEAFF
TGCAGTGCTAGCATGAACACTGAAGCTTTCTTT
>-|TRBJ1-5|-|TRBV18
CASSSRDQPQHF
TGTGCCAGCTCATCCAGGGATCAGCCCCAGCATTTT
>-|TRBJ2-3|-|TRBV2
CASRDRGTDTQYF
TGTGCCAGCAGGGACCGGGGCACAGATACGCAGTATTTT
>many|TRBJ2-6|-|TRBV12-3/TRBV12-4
CASSKQGTGANVLTF
TGTGCCAGCAGCAAACAGGGTACTGGGGCCAACGTCCTGACTTTC
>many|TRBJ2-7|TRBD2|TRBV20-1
CSARLPRLADYEQYF
TGCAGTGCTAGACTTCCGAGACTAGCAGACTACGAGCAGTACTTC
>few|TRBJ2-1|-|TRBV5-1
CASSPLSDNNEQFF
TGCGCCAGCAGCCCGCTCTCGGACAACAATGAGCAGTTCTTC
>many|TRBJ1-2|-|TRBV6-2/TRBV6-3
CASRSGAVYGYTF
TGTGCCAGCAGATCCGGGGCCGTCTATGGCTACACCTTC
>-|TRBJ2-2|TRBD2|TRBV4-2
CASSQTPRGGINTGELFF
TGTGCCAGCAGTCAAACCCCCCGGGGGGGAATAAACACCGGGGAGCTGTTTTTT
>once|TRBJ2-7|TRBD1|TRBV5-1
CASSPWTGNVVEQYF
TGCGCCAGCAGCCCCTGGACAGGGAATGTTGTCGAGCAGTACTTC
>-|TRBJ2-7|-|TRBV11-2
CASSHGTPTYEQYF
TGTGCCAGCAGCCACGGGACGCCTACCTACGAGCAGTACTTC
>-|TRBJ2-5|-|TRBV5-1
CASSRGETQETQYF
TGCGCCAGCAGTAGAGGGGAGACCCAAGAGACCCAGTACTTC
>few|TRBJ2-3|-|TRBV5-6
CASSTTGTDTQYF
TGTGCCAGCAGTACAACAGGGACAGATACGCAGTATTTT
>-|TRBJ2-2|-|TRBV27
CASSLLRDMHAGELFF
TGTGCCAGCAGTCTACTTCGGGACATGCATGCCGGGGAGCTGTTTTTT
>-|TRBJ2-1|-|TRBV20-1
CSARGAGDIEHSFSYNEQFF
TGCAGTGCTAGAGGGGCGGGGGACATTGAACATTCCTTTTCCTACAATGAGCAGTTCTTC
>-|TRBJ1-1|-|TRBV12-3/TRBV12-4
CASSLGGEVTEAFF
TGTGCCAGCAGTTTAGGAGGGGAGGTCACTGAAGCTTTCTTT
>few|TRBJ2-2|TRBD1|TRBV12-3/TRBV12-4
CASSSNRGNTGELFF
TGTGCCAGCAGTTCGAACAGGGGAAACACCGGGGAGCTGTTTTTT
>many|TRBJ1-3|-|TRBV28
CASRPGPSGNTIYF
TGTGCCAGCAGGCCGGGACCCTCTGGAAACACCATATATTTT
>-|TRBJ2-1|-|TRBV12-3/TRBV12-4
CASTQLGYEQFF
TGTGCCAGCACCCAACTTGGATATGAGCAGTTCTTC